This T cell receptor (beta chain) was recorded in a study of T-cell memory formation after mild COVID-19 (dated by TCRdb to the early 2020s). In the study overall: TCR sequence clusters from the two donors were largely donor specific. The cohort was made up of two young adult volunteers, one female and one male, who were previously healthy. T-cell clones expanding and contracting after mild COVID-19 in a couple of donors were tracked by longitudinal TCRalpha and TCRbeta repertoire sequencing.

Of note for this clonotype: Its antigen remains unidentified. No much larger clone is present one base from it, and per-base qualities are unavailable.

Reading the germline V gene (reference sequence) gives CDR1 SGHKS and CDR2 YYEKEE. V and J are trimmed by 4 bases and 5 bases, and the gene matches miss 7 bases of the junction. The CDR3 holds 15 amino acids from the cysteine to the phenylalanine. Only the CDR3 part of the read is kept: 45 bases, read in frame from the first base. The investigation overall reported the following: Only two mild cases were covered by the study, and larger cohorts that include severe cases with pre-infection samples were considered necessary. Clones contracting from day 15 to 85 had balanced CD4/CD8 phenotypes, while a second wave expanding from day 15 to 37 was biased towards CD4+. Contracting CD4+ clones appeared mostly in the CM and EM memory subsets, whereas CD8+ clones were enriched in EMRA. SARS-CoV-2 specificity of the second-wave clones peaking on day 37 was not confirmed. The detection of some responding clones in pre-infection memory suggests that pre-existing cross-reactive memory T cells joined the SARS-CoV-2 response.

PBMCs were isolated by Ficoll-Paque density gradient centrifugation. Sequencer: Illumina NovaSeq 6000. TCRalpha and TCRbeta cDNA libraries were built by 5'RACE with constant-segment primers, adding sample barcodes and unique molecular identifiers. RNA was extracted from every sample with Trizol reagent. Libraries were amplified in two PCR steps, with a second sample barcode and Illumina TruSeq adapters added in the second step. Sequencing of the libraries was done on an Illumina NovaSeq, producing 2 x 150 bp paired-end reads. As for the original processing: Demultiplexing of reads and collapsing into UMI-guided consensus sequences were performed with migec v1.2.7. Using mixcr v2.1.11, UMI consensuses were aligned to TRA and TRB V and J templates and then assembled into clonotypes. Expanded or contracted clonotypes were those called significant by both edgeR and NoisET, with noise models trained on biological replicates. edgeR calls used a false discovery rate-adjusted p below 0.01 and a log2 fold-change threshold of 1. As an exploratory analysis of dynamics, max-normalized trajectories of the 1000 most abundant clonotypes were examined by PCA with hierarchical clustering. Each responding clone was given a CD4 or CD8 phenotype based on the CD4+ and CD8+ repertoires, which had been sequenced separately. The public reads were quality trimmed at Q25 with fastp and then assembled into clones with MiXCR by TCRdb, keeping productive beta chains. Here each entry gathers all rows of one CDR3 protein and keeps the most common genes and DNA. The V and J calls, along with clone size, are taken from TCRdb and not from the paper's own processing. The sample table shows some 150,000 distinct CDR3 sequences, and approximately 5.7% are seen once. The ten biggest clones cover 2% to 2.5% of the sample.

What was sequenced was PBMCs or a T cell subset sorted from them (not recorded which). The chain is made from TRBV5-5 and TRBJ1-4; TRBD1 lines up with 8 middle nucleotides. The sequence came from an adult woman who had mild COVID-19 (a few samples of this study predate the infection). The sample titles of this study are shuffled in the database, so cell type and time point are left out; the donor was told from shared clones. CDR3 region: CASSTGQGGNEKLFF. The bases read TGTGCCAGCAGCACCGGACAGGGAGGGAATGAAAAACTGTTTTTT.